The rows below give T cell receptor beta chains drawn from one sample of a study of T-cell memory formation after mild COVID-19. TCRdb processed the 5' RACE reads anew with MiXCR; each CDR3 protein has one entry. This sample has a few hundred thousand distinct CDR3 sequences, with roughly a fifth found just once. Source material: PBMCs or a T cell subset sorted from them (not recorded which). Receptors originate from a man between 18 and 35 years old who had mild COVID-19 (a few samples of this study predate the infection). Cell type and time point are not known. The CDR3 runs from the conserved cysteine through the conserved F or W. The D gene is left open where the match is weak. Some rows have no size entry. The others give once, few or many, or a class for an expanded clone.

j_gene	abundance	d_gene	v_gene	CDR3aa	CDR3nt
TRBJ2-1	few	NA	TRBV9	CASSPGTGSNKRGNEQFF	TGTGCCAGCAGCCCCGGTACAGGGAGTAATAAACGCGGCAATGAGCAGTTCTTC
TRBJ2-2	NA	TRBD1	TRBV14	CASSRGTGGDYGELFF	TGTGCCAGCAGCCGGGGGACAGGGGGCGATTACGGGGAGCTGTTTTTT
TRBJ2-5	NA	NA	TRBV7-9	CASSFQGRKETQYF	TGTGCCAGCAGCTTCCAGGGGAGAAAGGAGACCCAGTACTTC
TRBJ2-5	few	NA	TRBV20-1	CSARDPQNQETQYF	TGCAGTGCTAGAGACCCCCAGAACCAAGAGACCCAGTACTTC
TRBJ2-6	NA	NA	TRBV2	CASSEGDPKFSGANVLTF	TGTGCCAGCAGTGAAGGGGACCCTAAATTCTCTGGGGCCAACGTCCTGACTTTC
TRBJ2-2	NA	NA	TRBV9	CASSGDLGETTGELFF	TGTGCCAGCAGCGGGGACTTAGGGGAGACCACCGGGGAGCTGTTTTTT
TRBJ1-2	NA	NA	TRBV4-3	CASSQSRTAYYGYTF	TGCGCCAGCAGCCAGAGTAGGACAGCCTATTATGGCTACACCTTC
TRBJ2-6	NA	NA	TRBV12-3/TRBV12-4	CASSLVEGRGTGANVLTF	TGTGCCAGCAGTTTAGTAGAGGGCCGGGGGACTGGGGCCAACGTCCTGACTTTC
TRBJ1-2	few	NA	TRBV7-2	CASSPTRRTVANYGYTF	TGTGCCAGCAGCCCCACGCGACGGACGGTAGCTAACTATGGCTACACCTTC
TRBJ2-2	NA	TRBD1	TRBV6-1	CASRWDRATGELFF	TGTGCCAGCAGGTGGGACAGAGCCACCGGGGAGCTGTTTTTT
TRBJ2-3	few	NA	TRBV7-2	CASNLQGDTQYF	TGTGCCAGCAACTTACAGGGAGATACGCAGTATTTT
TRBJ1-4	NA	TRBD1	TRBV20-1	CSAQAGGRDEKLFF	TGCAGTGCTCAGGCAGGGGGGAGAGATGAAAAACTGTTTTTT
TRBJ2-2	few	NA	TRBV29-1	CSAEKQDTGELFF	TGCAGCGCGGAAAAACAGGACACCGGGGAGCTGTTTTTT
TRBJ2-7	few	NA	TRBV12-3/TRBV12-4	CASSPQGRSEQYF	TGTGCCAGCAGTCCACAGGGTCGCTCCGAGCAGTACTTC
TRBJ1-1	NA	TRBD1	TRBV3-1	CASTLSGGTEAFF	TGTGCCAGCACCCTGTCAGGGGGCACTGAAGCTTTCTTT
TRBJ2-2	NA	NA	TRBV7-9	CASSDTGTPGELFF	TGTGCCAGCAGCGATACAGGGACCCCCGGGGAGCTGTTTTTT
TRBJ1-1	NA	NA	TRBV12-3/TRBV12-4	CASSFDRTYTEAFF	TGTGCCAGCAGTTTCGACAGGACTTACACTGAAGCTTTCTTT
TRBJ2-2	few	NA	TRBV7-6	CASSLFVASNTGELFF	TGTGCCAGCAGCTTGTTCGTCGCGTCGAACACCGGGGAGCTGTTTTTT
TRBJ1-6	NA	NA	TRBV6-6	CASSYSELDRSPLHF	TGTGCCAGCAGTTACTCGGAGTTAGATAGGTCACCCCTCCACTTT
TRBJ2-1	few	TRBD2	TRBV24-1	CATSDRRGAGNEQFF	TGTGCCACCAGTGATCGGCGGGGGGCTGGCAATGAGCAGTTCTTC
TRBJ2-3	many	TRBD2	TRBV4-2	CASSQDPASSAGRADTQYF	TGTGCCAGCAGCCAAGATCCCGCTTCGTCCGCGGGGAGGGCAGATACGCAGTATTTT
TRBJ2-7	NA	TRBD1	TRBV10-3	CAISESGQGSYEQYF	TGTGCCATCAGTGAGTCAGGACAGGGATCCTACGAGCAGTACTTC
TRBJ1-1	few	NA	TRBV15	CATSSGGREAFF	TGTGCCACCAGCAGCGGGGGGCGCGAAGCTTTCTTT
TRBJ1-1	NA	NA	TRBV6-5	CASSWLTGTEAFF	TGTGCCAGCAGTTGGCTAACAGGAACTGAAGCTTTCTTT
TRBJ2-7	NA	TRBD1	TRBV19	CASSMGTGREQYF	TGTGCCAGTAGTATGGGGACAGGGCGCGAGCAGTACTTC
TRBJ1-5	NA	NA	TRBV28	CASSFPPSVNQPQHF	TGTGCCAGCAGTTTTCCCCCATCGGTCAATCAGCCCCAGCATTTT
TRBJ1-1	many	TRBD1	TRBV20-1	CSARGTGGDTEAFF	TGCAGTGCTAGGGGGACAGGGGGGGACACTGAAGCTTTCTTT
TRBJ2-6	NA	NA	TRBV21-1	CASTPGQSLLVGANVLTF	TGTGCCAGCACCCCGGGACAGAGCCTGCTCGTTGGGGCCAACGTCCTGACTTTC